What follows are 30 T cell receptor beta chains derived from one specimen sequenced in a study of cytomegalovirus exposure and HLA in healthy donors. PCR employed 60 Vbeta and 13 Jbeta primers. Clones were sequenced by immunoSEQ multiplex PCR, and TCRdb holds only the in-frame ones, with some missing. This sample contains approximately 140,000 clones. Sequencing was carried out using PBMCs. These TCRs come from a woman in her 50s in good health and CMV-seronegative.

The chain combines TRBV28 with TRBJ2-7; the D gene is possibly TRBD2 (5 bases). Germline-derived CDR1 and CDR2 are MDHEN and SYDVKM. Between the trimmed V and J ends, which lost 3 bases and 6 bases, there was a span of 15 bases. CDR3 length: 14 residues. CDR3 nucleotides: TGTGCCAGCAGTTTCTTGGGTAGCGCGGGCGAGCAGTACTTC. Its translation: CASSFLGSAGEQYF.

Turning to this clone: This sample includes further DNA sequences coding for the same CDR3. The chain couples TRBV5-1 to TRBJ2-2; TRBD1 is a possible D gene (5 bases). There are 14 residues in the CDR3. Germline V gene lookup returns CDR1 SGHRS and CDR2 YFSETQ. V was shortened by 1 base and J by 4 bases, with 8 bases between the two germline ends. The CDR3 region has the DNA TGCGCCAGCAGCTTGCAGGGTGCCACCGGGGAGCTGTTTTTT. Protein product: CASSLQGATGELFF.

The chain is built from TRBV20-1 and TRBJ1-2; a weak D match, TRBD1 (5 bases). The CDR3 totals 11 residues. Trimming cost V 4 bases and J 4 bases, with 7 bases left between them. Per the germline V gene, CDR1 is DFQATT and CDR2 is SNEGSKA (reference sequence). CDR3 in amino acids: CSATGRYGYTF. Written as DNA, the CDR3 is TGCAGTGCTACAGGGCGCTATGGCTACACCTTC.

As for this clone: One end of the junction is discordant with germline, which a read error may explain. The genes are TRBV10-1 and TRBJ2-1; 7 positions agree with TRBD2. The CDR3 loop spans 15 amino acids. The germline V gene has CDR1 WNHNN and CDR2 SYGVQD (reference sequence). This chain's CDR3 is CASSQSSGYYNEQFF. DNA for the CDR3: TGCGCCAGCAGTCAGTCTAGCGGATACTACAATGAGCAGTTCTTC.

The V gene is TRBV9, the J gene TRBJ2-7; maybe TRBD1 (6 bases). The CDR3 totals 15 residues. Trimming left V 4 bases short and J 0 bases short, with 14 bases between. Germline loops: CDR1 SGDLS, CDR2 YYNGEE. The CDR3 DNA reads as TGTGCCAGCAGCTTAGGACAGCATAGCTCCTACGAGCAGTACTTC. The encoded protein is CASSLGQHSSYEQYF.

This chain links TRBV30 with TRBJ1-5; no firm D call. V dropped 0 bases and J dropped 1 base, with 4 bases sitting between them. The germline CDR1 and CDR2 sequences are GTSNPN and SVGIG (reference sequence). This CDR3 is 13 amino acids long. CDR3: CAWSVHSNQPQHF. Written as DNA, the CDR3 is TGTGCCTGGAGTGTACACAGCAATCAGCCCCAGCATTTT.

The chain couples TRBV6-1 to TRBJ2-7; possibly TRBD2 for D (5 bases). This CDR3 comprises 13 residues. Trimming cost V 8 bases and J 7 bases, with 18 bases left between them. Germline assignment: CDR1 MNHNS and CDR2 SASEGT. This CDR3 reads CASLPGGLREQYF. Written as DNA, the CDR3 is TGTGCCAGCCTGCCAGGAGGTCTGAGGGAGCAGTACTTC.

V usage is TRBV9 and J usage is TRBJ2-7; D gene unclear. The CDR3 covers 14 residues. Trimming removed 0 bases from V and 0 bases from J, with 7 bases in between. Per the germline V gene, CDR1 is SGDLS and CDR2 is YYNGEE. The CDR3 protein is CASSVGRFSYEQYF. CDR3 coding DNA: TGTGCCAGCAGCGTAGGCAGATTCTCCTACGAGCAGTACTTC. The whole variable domain, remainder taken from reference TRBV9 and TRBJ2-7, is DSGVTQTPKHLITATGQRVTLRCSPRSGDLSVYWYQQSLDQGLQFLIQYYNGEERAKGNILERFSAQQFPDLHSELNLSSLELGDSALYFCASSVGRFSYEQYFGPGTRLTVT.

V and J are TRBV6-5 and TRBJ2-2; 8 bases are a match to TRBD1. V lost 11 bases to trimming and J lost 4 bases; unmatched junction nucleotides: 9. The CDR3 has 14 residues. Germline V gives CDR1 MNHEY, CDR2 SVGAGI. CDR3 in DNA: TGTGCCGTGAGGGGACAGGAGATCACCGGGGAGCTGTTTTTT. This sequence encodes CAVRGQEITGELFF.

The genes are TRBV7-9 and TRBJ1-3; possibly TRBD1 for D (5 bases). V was clipped by 4 bases and J by 0 bases, with 13 bases between them. CDR3 length equals 16 residues. Per germline, CDR1 SEHNR and CDR2 FQNEAQ (reference sequence). The CDR3 spells CASSYGGPISGNTIYF. In DNA form, the CDR3 reads TGTGCCAGCAGCTACGGGGGACCTATCTCTGGAAACACCATATATTTT.

The chain links TRBV6-4 to TRBJ2-7, with a weak D call TRBD2 (5 bases). Trimming pared 0 bases from V and 4 bases from J, leaving 13 bases between. The CDR3 loop spans 15 amino acids. Germline CDR1 MRHNA, CDR2 SNTAGT. As DNA, the CDR3 is TGTGCCAGCAGTGACTCAGAGGGAGACGGATACGAGCAGTACTTC. Protein: CASSDSEGDGYEQYF.

The V and J genes are TRBV2 and TRBJ1-2, with D uncertain. Germline CDR1 and CDR2: SNHLY and FYNNEI. Trimming took 4 bases from V and 3 from J, leaving 15 bases between them. The CDR3 has 15 residues. In nucleotides, the CDR3 is TGTGCCAGCAGTGGCTCTCCCAGTCTAGACTATGGCTACACCTTC. Protein: CASSGSPSLDYGYTF.

V is TRBV5-1 and J is TRBJ2-5, with TRBD2 matching 15 bases. CDR1 and CDR2 from the germline V gene are SGHRS and YFSETQ. Losses at the gene ends were 5 bases for V and 6 bases for J; bases not matched to a gene: 11. The CDR3 totals 17 residues. The CDR3 sequence is CASSWTSGRAGEKTQYF. The CDR3 DNA follows: TGCGCCAGCAGTTGGACTAGCGGGAGGGCCGGGGAGAAGACCCAGTACTTC.

The V gene is TRBV7-2, the J gene TRBJ2-4; 13 nucleotides line up with TRBD2. The CDR3 consists of 17 residues. The germline V gene encodes CDR1 SGHTA and CDR2 FQGNSA. Germline trimming cut 5 bases from V and 6 bases from J; bases unmatched to any gene: 10. The CDR3 DNA is TGTGCCAGCAGCGCGCAACTAGCGGGGGGGCCGGGAAACATTCAGTACTTC. Translating it yields CASSAQLAGGPGNIQYF.

The chain joins TRBV29-1 to TRBJ2-1; 13 bases are a match to TRBD2. V lost 7 bases and J lost 6; bases outside the gene matches: 9. The CDR3 runs to 15 residues. Per the germline V gene, CDR1 is SQVTM and CDR2 is ANQGSEA. CDR3 loop: CSGLGRTSGSNEQFF. The CDR3 DNA sequence: TGCAGCGGCCTGGGACGGACTAGCGGGAGCAATGAGCAGTTCTTC.

The chain employs TRBV6-1 and TRBJ2-7; 11 bases align to TRBD1. The ends lost 7 bases at V and 4 bases at J; junction bases unmatched: 6. Germline V lookup: CDR1 MNHNS, CDR2 SASEGT. The CDR3 is made up of 14 amino acids. The CDR3: CASKMDRGQYEQYF. CDR3 DNA: TGTGCCAGCAAGATGGACAGGGGGCAATACGAGCAGTACTTC.

The chain employs TRBV28 and TRBJ1-6, with 8 bases aligning to TRBD1. This CDR3 spans 13 amino acids. Germline loops: CDR1 MDHEN, CDR2 SYDVKM. V dropped 7 bases and J dropped 12; count of bases not matched to a gene: 8. CDR3 protein: CASIAQGVRPLHF. The CDR3 DNA sequence: TGTGCCAGCATAGCACAGGGGGTAAGACCCCTCCACTTT.

This chain connects TRBV9 to TRBJ1-2; D gene unclear. From germline, CDR1 is SGDLS and CDR2 YYNGEE. The CDR3 spans 15 residues. Trimming cost V 0 bases and J 0 bases, with 9 bases left between them. The CDR3 region is CASSVVSSANYGYTF. The DNA for the CDR3 is TGTGCCAGCAGCGTAGTGTCGTCTGCTAACTATGGCTACACCTTC.

The J gene is TRBJ2-1, the V gene TRBV7-9, with 7 bases aligning to TRBD1. Trimming cost V 2 bases and J 4 bases; bases outside gene matches: 5. CDR1 is SEHNR and CDR2 is FQNEAQ in the germline V gene (reference sequence). The CDR3 contains 15 residues. The CDR3: CASSLRDSLYNEQFF. In nucleotides, the CDR3 is TGTGCCAGCAGCTTACGGGACAGCCTTTACAATGAGCAGTTCTTC.

CDR3 in amino acids: CASSLSLAGSHNEQFF. CDR3 in DNA: TGTGCCAGCAGCTTAAGCCTCGCGGGAAGTCACAATGAGCAGTTCTTC. V gene TRBV7-9 combines with J gene TRBJ2-1; perhaps TRBD2 as D (6 bases). Germline-derived CDR1 and CDR2 are SEHNR and FQNEAQ (reference sequence). Trimming took off 2 bases at V and 5 bases at J, with 16 bases between the two ends. CDR3 size: 16 residues.

The rearrangement links TRBV19 to TRBJ2-7, with D possibly matching TRBD2 (6 bases). Trimming left V 5 bases short and J 6 bases short, with 14 bases between. The CDR3 spans 13 residues. From germline, CDR1 is LNHDA and CDR2 SQIVND (reference sequence). CDR3: CASSWDFSREQYF. CDR3 in DNA: TGTGCCAGTAGTTGGGACTTCTCCCGCGAGCAGTACTTC.

CDR3 sequence: CASSRTGYLTYEQYF. CDR3 DNA sequence: TGCGCCAGCAGCCGAACAGGGTACCTCACCTACGAGCAGTACTTC. V and J are TRBV4-1 and TRBJ2-5; a weak D match, TRBD1 (6 bases). TRBJ2-7 matches the DNA end more closely, so the J call is doubtful. CDR1 and CDR2 (germline): MGHRA, YSYEKL. This CDR3 is 15 amino acids long.

The genes are TRBV27 and TRBJ2-1; TRBD2 is a possible D gene (6 bases). Between the trimmed V and J ends, which lost 5 bases and 9 bases, there was a span of 26 bases. The CDR3 covers 17 residues. CDR1 is MNHEY, CDR2 SMNVEV, per germline (reference sequence). The CDR3 region is CASSPALGAGGFTEQFF. The CDR3 coding sequence is TGTGCCAGCAGTCCGGCCTTGGGAGCGGGCGGTTTCACTGAGCAGTTCTTC.

V is TRBV6-6 and J is TRBJ2-7; weak D call: TRBD2 (6 bases). This CDR3 contains 14 residues. The germline CDR1 and CDR2 sequences are MNHNY and SVGAGI (reference sequence). Trimming took 6 bases from V and 4 from J, leaving 16 bases between them. CDR3 nucleotides: TGTGCCAGCAGCCTTTTGGGGGGACCGTACGAGCAGTACTTC. Translation: CASSLLGGPYEQYF.

The chain carries TRBV12-5 and TRBJ2-5; no firm D call. Germline lookup yields CDR1 LGHNT and CDR2 FRNRAP. Deletions cut 1 base from V and 3 bases from J, with 12 bases between. The CDR3 is 15 residues long. The CDR3 loop is CASGLGHSREETQYF. CDR3 coding DNA: TGTGCTAGTGGTTTGGGACACTCCAGAGAAGAGACCCAGTACTTC.

V is TRBV6-5 and J is TRBJ2-7; TRBD2 matches 7 bases. The V gene end was trimmed by 11 bases and the J gene end by 1 base; junction bases not matched to a gene: 5. This CDR3 has 12 amino acids. Germline V gene lookup returns CDR1 MNHEY and CDR2 SVGAGI. CDR3 nucleotides: TGTGCCTCAAAGCGGGGATCCTACGAGCAGTACTTC. Protein product: CASKRGSYEQYF.

The chain links TRBV7-3 to TRBJ1-6, with TRBD1 as a possible D gene (5 bases). Germline-derived CDR1 and CDR2 are SGHTA and FQGTGA. The germline V and J ends were trimmed by 3 bases and 9 bases, with 18 bases remaining between them. This CDR3 is built from 16 residues. This chain's CDR3 is CASSFERRGLGSPLHF. CDR3 coding DNA: TGTGCCAGCAGCTTCGAGCGAAGGGGACTAGGTTCACCCCTCCACTTT.

V and J are TRBV5-4 and TRBJ2-3, with D possibly matching TRBD2 (6 bases). The CDR3 is 16 residues long. V was cut by 4 bases and J by 2 bases, with 17 bases left in between. From germline, CDR1 is SGHNT and CDR2 YYREEE (reference sequence). The CDR3 region has the DNA TGTGCCAGCAGCGATTTCGGAGCGGGCGTCACAGATACGCAGTATTTT. This sequence encodes CASSDFGAGVTDTQYF.

This sequence joins TRBV6-5 and TRBJ2-1; D may be TRBD2 (6 bases). In germline, CDR1 is MNHEY, CDR2 SVGAGI. The germline V and J ends were trimmed by 9 bases and 3 bases, with 15 bases remaining between them. There are 14 residues in the CDR3. The CDR3 coding sequence is TGTGCCAGTTCGCGGGATGGGGTCTACAATGAGCAGTTCTTC. Translated: CASSRDGVYNEQFF.

The gene calls are TRBV19 and TRBJ1-4; 9 positions agree with TRBD1. Germline CDR1 reads LNHDA; CDR2 reads SQIVND (reference sequence). The CDR3 has 13 residues. The J segment lost 8 bases and the V segment lost 6 bases, leaving 4 bases of the junction unmatched. CDR3 nucleotide sequence: TGTGCCAGTAGCGGGACAGGGTGGGAAAAACTGTTTTTT. Translation gives CASSGTGWEKLFF.